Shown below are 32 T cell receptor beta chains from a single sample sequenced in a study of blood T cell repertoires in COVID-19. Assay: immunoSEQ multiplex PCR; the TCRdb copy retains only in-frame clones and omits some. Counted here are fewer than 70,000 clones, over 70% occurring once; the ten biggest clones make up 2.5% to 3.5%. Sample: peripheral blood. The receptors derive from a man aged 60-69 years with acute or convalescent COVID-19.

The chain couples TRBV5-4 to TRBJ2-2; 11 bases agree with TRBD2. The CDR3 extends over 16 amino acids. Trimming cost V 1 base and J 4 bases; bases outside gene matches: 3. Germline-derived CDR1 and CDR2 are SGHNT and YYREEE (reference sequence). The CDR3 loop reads CASSLFSGGVTGELFF. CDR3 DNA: TGTGCCAGCAGCTTGTTTAGCGGGGGGGTCACCGGGGAGCTGTTTTTT.

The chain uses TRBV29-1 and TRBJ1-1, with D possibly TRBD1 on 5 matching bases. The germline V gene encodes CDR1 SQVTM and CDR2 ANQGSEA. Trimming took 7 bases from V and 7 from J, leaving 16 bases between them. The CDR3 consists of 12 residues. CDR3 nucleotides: TGCAGCGCTGTACAGGAGGGGAATGAAGCTTTCTTT. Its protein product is CSAVQEGNEAFF.

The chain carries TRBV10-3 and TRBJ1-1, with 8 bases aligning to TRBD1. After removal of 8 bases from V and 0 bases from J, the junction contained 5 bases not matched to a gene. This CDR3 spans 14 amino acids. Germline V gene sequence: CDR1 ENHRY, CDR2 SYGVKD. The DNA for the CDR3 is TGTGCCATCGGGACAGGAATAATGAACACTGAAGCTTTCTTT. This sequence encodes CAIGTGIMNTEAFF.

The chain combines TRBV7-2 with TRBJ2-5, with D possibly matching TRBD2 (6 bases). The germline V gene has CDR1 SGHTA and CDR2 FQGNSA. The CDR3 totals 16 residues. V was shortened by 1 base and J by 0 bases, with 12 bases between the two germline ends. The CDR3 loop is CASSLGLLANQETQYF. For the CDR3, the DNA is TGTGCCAGCAGCTTAGGACTGCTAGCGAACCAAGAGACCCAGTACTTC. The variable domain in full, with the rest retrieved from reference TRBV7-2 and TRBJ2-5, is GAGVSQSPSNKVTEKGKDVELRCDPISGHTALYWYRQSLGQGLEFLIYFQGNSAPDKSGLPSDRFSAERTGGSVSTLTIQRTQQEDSAVYLCASSLGLLANQETQYFGPGTRLLVL.

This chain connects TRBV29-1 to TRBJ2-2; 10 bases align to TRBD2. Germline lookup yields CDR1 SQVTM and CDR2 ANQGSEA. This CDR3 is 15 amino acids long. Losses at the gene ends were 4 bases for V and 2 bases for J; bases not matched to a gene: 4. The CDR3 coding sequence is TGCAGCGTTGCCCTAGCGGGGGCCAACACCGGGGAGCTGTTTTTT. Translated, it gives CSVALAGANTGELFF.

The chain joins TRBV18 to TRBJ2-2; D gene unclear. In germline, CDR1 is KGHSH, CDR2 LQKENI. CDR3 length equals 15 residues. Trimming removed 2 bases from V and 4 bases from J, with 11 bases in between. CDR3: CASSPEALGTGELFF. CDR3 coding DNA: TGTGCCAGCTCACCAGAGGCTTTGGGCACCGGGGAGCTGTTTTTT.

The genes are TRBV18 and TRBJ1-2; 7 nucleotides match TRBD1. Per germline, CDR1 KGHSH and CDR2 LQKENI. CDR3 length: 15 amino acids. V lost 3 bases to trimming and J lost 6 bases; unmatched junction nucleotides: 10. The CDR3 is CASSPLSTGTDGYTF. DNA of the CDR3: TGTGCCAGCTCACCTCTATCGACAGGGACGGATGGCTACACCTTC. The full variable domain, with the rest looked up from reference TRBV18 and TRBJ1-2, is NAGVMQNPRHLVRRRGQEARLRCSPMKGHSHVYWYRQLPEEGLKFMVYLQKENIIDESGMPKERFSAEFPKEGPSILRIQQVVRGDSAAYFCASSPLSTGTDGYTFGSGTRLTVV.

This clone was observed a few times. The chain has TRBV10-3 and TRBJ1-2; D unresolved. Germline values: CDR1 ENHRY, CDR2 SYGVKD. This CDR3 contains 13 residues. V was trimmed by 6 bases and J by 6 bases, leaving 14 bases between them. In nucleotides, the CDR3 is TGTGCCATCAGCCGGGTCCTTGGCGATGGCTACACCTTC. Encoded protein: CAISRVLGDGYTF.

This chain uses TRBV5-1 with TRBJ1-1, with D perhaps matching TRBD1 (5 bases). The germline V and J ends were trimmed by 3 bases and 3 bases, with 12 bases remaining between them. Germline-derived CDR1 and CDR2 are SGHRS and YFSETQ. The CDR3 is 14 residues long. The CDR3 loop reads CASSWTPGHTEAFF. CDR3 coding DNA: TGCGCCAGCAGCTGGACCCCAGGGCACACTGAAGCTTTCTTT. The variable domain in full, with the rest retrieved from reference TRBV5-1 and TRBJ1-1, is KAGVTQTPRYLIKTRGQQVTLSCSPISGHRSVSWYQQTPGQGLQFLFEYFSETQRNKGNFPGRFSGRQFSNSRSEMNVSTLELGDSALYLCASSWTPGHTEAFFGQGTRLTVV.

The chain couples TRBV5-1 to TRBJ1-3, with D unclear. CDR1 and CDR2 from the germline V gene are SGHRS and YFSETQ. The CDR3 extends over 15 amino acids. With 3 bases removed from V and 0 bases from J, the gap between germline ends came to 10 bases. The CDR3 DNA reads TGCGCCAGCAGCTCATCGACTGACTCTGGAAACACCATATATTTT. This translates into CASSSSTDSGNTIYF.

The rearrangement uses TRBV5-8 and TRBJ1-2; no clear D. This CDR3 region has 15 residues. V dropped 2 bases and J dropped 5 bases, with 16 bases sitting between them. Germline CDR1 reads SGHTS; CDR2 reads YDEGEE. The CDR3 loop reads CASSFLGVGLYGYTF. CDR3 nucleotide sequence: TGTGCCAGCAGCTTCCTCGGTGTAGGACTATATGGCTACACCTTC.

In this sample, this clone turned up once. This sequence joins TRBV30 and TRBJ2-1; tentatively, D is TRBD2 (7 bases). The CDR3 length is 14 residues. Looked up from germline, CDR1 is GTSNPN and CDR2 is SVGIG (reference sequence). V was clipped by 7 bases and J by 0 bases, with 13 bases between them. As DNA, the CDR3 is TGTGCCTTCTCGGGGGGCCCCTCCTACAATGAGCAGTTCTTC. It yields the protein CAFSGGPSYNEQFF.

CDR3 sequence reads: CASSLARTGGEGLGETQYF. CDR3 nucleotide sequence: TGCGCCAGCAGCTTGGCTAGGACAGGGGGCGAGGGTTTGGGCGAGACCCAGTACTTC. The V gene is TRBV5-1, the J gene TRBJ2-5, with 11 bases matching TRBD1. CDR1 is SGHRS, CDR2 YFSETQ, per germline. This CDR3 is 19 amino acids long. The junction had 15 bases not matched to a gene; V was cut back by 0 bases and J by 5 bases.

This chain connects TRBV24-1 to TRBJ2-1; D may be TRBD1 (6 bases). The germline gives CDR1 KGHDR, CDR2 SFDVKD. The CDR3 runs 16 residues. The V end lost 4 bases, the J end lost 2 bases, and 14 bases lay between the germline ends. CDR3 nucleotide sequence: TGTGCCACCAGTGACGCACAGGGTTATGCCTACAATGAGCAGTTCTTC. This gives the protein CATSDAQGYAYNEQFF.

CDR3 in DNA: TGTGCCAGCAGCTCCTCCCGGGACTCCACGGCCTATAGAGAGACCCAGTACTTC. It codes for CASSSSRDSTAYRETQYF. The chain employs TRBV5-6 and TRBJ2-5; tentative D call: TRBD2 (6 bases). Germline CDR1 reads SGHDT; CDR2 reads YYEEEE. The ends were cut back, 3 bases at V and 4 bases at J, with 25 bases in the middle. The CDR3 sequence is 18 residues long.

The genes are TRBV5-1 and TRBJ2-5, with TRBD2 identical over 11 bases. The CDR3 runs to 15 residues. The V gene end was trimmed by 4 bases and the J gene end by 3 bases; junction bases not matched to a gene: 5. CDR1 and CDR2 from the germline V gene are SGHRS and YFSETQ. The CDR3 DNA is TGCGCCAGCAGCCATCAGACTAGCGGGGAAGAGACCCAGTACTTC. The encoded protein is CASSHQTSGEETQYF.

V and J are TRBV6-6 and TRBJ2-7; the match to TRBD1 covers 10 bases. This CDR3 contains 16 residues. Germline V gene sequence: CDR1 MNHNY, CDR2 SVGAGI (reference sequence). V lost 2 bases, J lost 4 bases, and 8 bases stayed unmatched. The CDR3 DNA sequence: TGTGCCAGCAGTTACAACGACAGGGGGCTTGGTTACGAGCAGTACTTC. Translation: CASSYNDRGLGYEQYF.

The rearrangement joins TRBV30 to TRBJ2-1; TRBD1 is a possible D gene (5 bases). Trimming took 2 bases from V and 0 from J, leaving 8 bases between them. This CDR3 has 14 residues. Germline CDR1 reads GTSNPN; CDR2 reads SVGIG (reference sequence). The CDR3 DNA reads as TGTGCCTGGAGTAGGGGTAGCTCCTACAATGAGCAGTTCTTC. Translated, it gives CAWSRGSSYNEQFF.

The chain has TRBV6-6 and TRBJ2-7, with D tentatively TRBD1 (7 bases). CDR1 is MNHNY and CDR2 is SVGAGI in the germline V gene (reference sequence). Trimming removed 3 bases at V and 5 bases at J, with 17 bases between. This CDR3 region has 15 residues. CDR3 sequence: CASSYREQGRNEQYF. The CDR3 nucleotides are TGTGCCAGCAGTTATCGGGAACAGGGGAGGAACGAGCAGTACTTC.

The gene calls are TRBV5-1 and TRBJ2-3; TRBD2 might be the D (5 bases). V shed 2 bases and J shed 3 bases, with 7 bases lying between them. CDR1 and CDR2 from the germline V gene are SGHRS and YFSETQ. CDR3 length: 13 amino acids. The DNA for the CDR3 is TGCGCCAGCAGCTTTGAGGGTACAGATACGCAGTATTTT. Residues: CASSFEGTDTQYF.

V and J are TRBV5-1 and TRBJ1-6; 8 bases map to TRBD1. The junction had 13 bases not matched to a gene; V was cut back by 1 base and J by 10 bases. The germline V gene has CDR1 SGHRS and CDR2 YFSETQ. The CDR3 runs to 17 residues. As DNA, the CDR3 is TGCGCCAGCAGCTTGTTCGCGGTTGGACAGGGTAGCTCACCCCTCCACTTT. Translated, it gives CASSLFAVGQGSSPLHF.

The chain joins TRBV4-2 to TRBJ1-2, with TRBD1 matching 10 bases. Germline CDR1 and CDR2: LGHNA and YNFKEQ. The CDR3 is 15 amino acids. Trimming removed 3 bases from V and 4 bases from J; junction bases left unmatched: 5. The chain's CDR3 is CASSHHGQGGYGYTF. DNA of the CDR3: TGTGCCAGCAGCCATCATGGACAGGGGGGCTATGGCTACACCTTC.

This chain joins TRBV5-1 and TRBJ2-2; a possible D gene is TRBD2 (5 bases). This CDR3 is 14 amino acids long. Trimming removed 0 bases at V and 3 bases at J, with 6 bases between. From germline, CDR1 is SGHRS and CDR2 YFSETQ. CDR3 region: CASSLAGDTGELFF. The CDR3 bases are TGCGCCAGCAGCTTGGCCGGGGACACCGGGGAGCTGTTTTTT.

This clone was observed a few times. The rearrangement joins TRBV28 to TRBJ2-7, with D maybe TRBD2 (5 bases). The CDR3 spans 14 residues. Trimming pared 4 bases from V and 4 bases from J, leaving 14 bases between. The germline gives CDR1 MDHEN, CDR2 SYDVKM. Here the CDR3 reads CASSSTPSGYEQYF. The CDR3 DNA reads TGTGCCAGCAGTTCCACCCCGTCGGGGTACGAGCAGTACTTC.

This CDR3 reads CASSLGGGNEQFF. CDR3 coding DNA: TGTGCCAGCAGTTTAGGGGGGGGCAATGAGCAGTTCTTC. This chain joins TRBV12-3 or TRBV12-4 and TRBJ2-1, with 7 bases matching TRBD2. V lost 1 base, J lost 6 bases, and 0 bases stayed unmatched. The CDR3 is 13 residues long.

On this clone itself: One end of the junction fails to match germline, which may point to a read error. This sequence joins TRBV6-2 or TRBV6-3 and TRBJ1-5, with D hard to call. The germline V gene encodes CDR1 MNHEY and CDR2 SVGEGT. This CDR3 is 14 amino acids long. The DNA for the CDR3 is TGTGCCAGCAGTTACTTGTCTAGCGATCAGCCCCAGCATTTT. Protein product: CASSYLSSDQPQHF.

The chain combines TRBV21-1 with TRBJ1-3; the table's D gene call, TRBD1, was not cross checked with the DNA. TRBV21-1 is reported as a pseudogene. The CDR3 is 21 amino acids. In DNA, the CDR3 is TGTGCCAGCAGCAAGGGAAGTCCCGGGACAGGGGTTTTCTACCGGGGAAACACCATATATTTT. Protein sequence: CASSKGSPGTGVFYRGNTIYF.

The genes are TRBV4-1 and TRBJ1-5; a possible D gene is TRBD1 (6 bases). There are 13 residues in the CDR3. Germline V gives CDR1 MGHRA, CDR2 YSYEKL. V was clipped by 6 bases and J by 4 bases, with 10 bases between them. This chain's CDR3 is CASSRQENQPQHF. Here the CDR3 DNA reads TGCGCCAGCAGTCGACAGGAGAATCAGCCCCAGCATTTT.

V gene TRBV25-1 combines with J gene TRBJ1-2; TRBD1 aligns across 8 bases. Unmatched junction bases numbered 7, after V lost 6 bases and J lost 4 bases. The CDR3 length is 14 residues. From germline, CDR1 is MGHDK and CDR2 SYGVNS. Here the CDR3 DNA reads TGTGCCAGCAGGGCTGACGACAGGGGCTATGGCTACACCTTC. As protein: CASRADDRGYGYTF.

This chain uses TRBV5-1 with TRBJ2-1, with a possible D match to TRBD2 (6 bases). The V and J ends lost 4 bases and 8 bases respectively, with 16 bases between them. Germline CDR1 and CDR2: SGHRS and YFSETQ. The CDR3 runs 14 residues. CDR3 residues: CASSPGPGGDEQFF. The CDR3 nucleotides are TGCGCCAGCAGCCCGGGACCCGGCGGGGATGAGCAGTTCTTC.

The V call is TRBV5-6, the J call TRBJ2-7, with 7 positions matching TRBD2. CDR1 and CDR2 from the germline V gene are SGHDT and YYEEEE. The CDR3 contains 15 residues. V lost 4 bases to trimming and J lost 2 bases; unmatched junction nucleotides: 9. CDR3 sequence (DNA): TGTGCCAGCAGCCCGTGGGGAGGGCCCCCCTACGAGCAGTACTTC. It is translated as CASSPWGGPPYEQYF.

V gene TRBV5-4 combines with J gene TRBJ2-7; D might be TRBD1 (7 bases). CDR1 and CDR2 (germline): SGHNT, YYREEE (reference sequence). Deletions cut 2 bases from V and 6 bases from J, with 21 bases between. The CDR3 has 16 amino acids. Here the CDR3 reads CASSFGPAGQQGEQYF. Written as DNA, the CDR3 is TGTGCCAGCAGCTTTGGCCCTGCGGGACAGCAGGGCGAGCAGTACTTC.